This T cell receptor (beta chain) was captured in a study of T cell changes during pregnancy in multiple sclerosis. This clone is a singleton in its sample. Only in-frame clones appear in the TCRdb table, and some are missing; sequencing was by immunoSEQ multiplex PCR. The profile covers tens of thousands of clones, with 91% appearing a single time and more than 1.5% taken by the ten largest. J gave up 6 bases and V 3 bases, and 4 bases lay outside the gene matches. This CDR3 is built from 13 residues. Looked up from germline, CDR1 is SGHKS and CDR2 is YYEKEE (reference sequence). The TCR sequence derives from a female donor in good health, enrolled as a control in a pregnancy study. The input for sequencing was peripheral blood, taken after pregnancy. The J gene is TRBJ1-2, the V gene TRBV5-5, with 8 positions matching TRBD1. The CDR3 coding sequence is TGTGCCAGCAGCTATCGGACAGGGCATGGCTACACCTTC. Protein: CASSYRTGHGYTF. The variable domain in full, with the rest retrieved from reference TRBV5-5 and TRBJ1-2, is DAGVTQSPTHLIKTRGQQVTLRCSPISGHKSVSWYQQVLGQGPQFIFQYYEKEERGRGNFPDRFSARQFPNYSSELNVNALLLGDSALYLCASSYRTGHGYTFGSGTRLTVV.